This T cell receptor (beta chain) came from a study of neurological immune-mediated disorders. Study conclusions and caveats: None of the CDR3 amino acid sequences found in expanded clones was shared across subjects. This suggests that the TCR-beta repertoires were private in all groups. The greatest TCR clonal expansion occurred in HTLV-1-associated myelopathy and the least in multiple sclerosis, which fell below healthy controls.

The sample holds many counts of this clonotype. The antigen is undetermined. The unsorted libraries were produced from 2 million PBMCs held at -80 C. The team produced cDNA through 5'RACE using 10-nucleotide random UMIs. TCRdb reanalysed the 5' RACE reads using MiXCR and keeps one entry per CDR3 protein. Among tens of thousands of distinct CDR3 sequences listed, roughly 15% were seen once. Sequencing was done on a sample of PBMCs. This receptor was taken from a woman aged 45-65 years with HTLV-1-associated myelopathy (HAM/TSP).

The DNA of the CDR3 is TGTGCCAGCAGCCACAGACAGGAGACCTATAATTCACCCCTCCACTTT. Residues: CASSHRQETYNSPLHF. The chain joins TRBV9 to TRBJ1-6; possibly TRBD1 for D (6 bases). V was shortened by 4 bases and J by 2 bases, with 13 bases between the two germline ends. The germline gives CDR1 SGDLS, CDR2 YYNGEE. There are 16 residues in the CDR3.